The present T cell receptor beta chain was sequenced within a study of T cells in localized non-small cell lung cancer. TCRdb keeps only in-frame clones here, not all; method: immunoSEQ multiplex PCR. The table lists approximately 89,000 clones, roughly 80% of them singletons. V lost 5 bases, J lost 8 bases, and 7 bases lay in between. The CDR3 runs to 12 residues. Germline CDR1 reads SGHTA; CDR2 reads FQGNSA. This clone turned up a few times. This receptor was taken from a man aged 40 to 70 with stage II squamous cell lung carcinoma. Here the sequenced sample was PBMCs, taken before any cancer treatment. The gene calls are TRBV7-2 and TRBJ1-6; D is possibly TRBD1 (5 bases). The chain's CDR3 is CASSMTDSPLHF. CDR3 DNA sequence: TGTGCCAGCAGCATGACAGATTCACCCCTCCACTTT. The full variable domain, its missing parts supplied by reference TRBV7-2 and TRBJ1-6, is GAGVSQSPSNKVTEKGKDVELRCDPISGHTALYWYRQSLGQGLEFLIYFQGNSAPDKSGLPSDRFSAERTGGSVSTLTIQRTQQEDSAVYLCASSMTDSPLHFGNGTRLTVT.